The 27 T cell receptor beta chains presented below share a single source sample, sequenced in a study of CD8+ T cells in alopecia areata. Extracted RNA was reverse transcribed into cDNA, the sequencing template. Sequencing used immunoSEQ multiplex PCR; TCRdb keeps in-frame clones, though not all of them. The repertoire holds around 210,000 clones, with around 66% as singletons. The sample's treatment: oral pan-JAK inhibitor, 5-10 mg twice daily. The material sequenced was CD4+ T cells sorted from blood, taken at week 4, from a patient treated with tofacitinib. These receptors all come from a human donor with alopecia areata.

This rearrangement joins TRBV7-2 to TRBJ2-5; D gene unclear. Per germline, CDR1 SGHTA and CDR2 FQGNSA. V was cut by 5 bases and J by 7 bases, with 14 bases left in between. The CDR3 totals 13 residues. This chain's CDR3 is CASSPQIPGTQYF. The CDR3 nucleotides are TGTGCCAGCAGCCCACAAATCCCCGGGACCCAGTACTTC.

The rearrangement uses TRBV4-3 and TRBJ1-6, with D hard to call. V shed 3 bases and J shed 3 bases, with 15 bases lying between them. The CDR3 spans 17 residues. CDR1 is LGHNA, CDR2 YSLEER, per germline. The CDR3 nucleotides are TGCGCCAGCAGCCAGGACGCGGCCCCGGACTATAATTCACCCCTCCACTTT. Amino acids: CASSQDAAPDYNSPLHF.

This clone was detected only a few times. CDR3 bases: TGTGCCAGCAGCCCGGGACGGATTACTGAAGCTTTCTTT. It codes for CASSPGRITEAFF. The rearrangement joins TRBV7-2 to TRBJ1-1; maybe TRBD1 (5 bases). Germline V gives CDR1 SGHTA, CDR2 FQGNSA. V was cut by 5 bases and J by 5 bases, with 12 bases left in between. The CDR3 has 13 amino acids. The whole variable domain, remainder taken from reference TRBV7-2 and TRBJ1-1, is GAGVSQSPSNKVTEKGKDVELRCDPISGHTALYWYRQSLGQGLEFLIYFQGNSAPDKSGLPSDRFSAERTGGSVSTLTIQRTQQEDSAVYLCASSPGRITEAFFGQGTRLTVV.

This chain connects TRBV7-2 to TRBJ2-5, with D possibly TRBD1 on 6 matching bases. The germline gives CDR1 SGHTA, CDR2 FQGNSA. Deletions cut 0 bases from V and 4 bases from J, with 12 bases between. This CDR3 comprises 15 residues. As DNA, the CDR3 is TGTGCCAGCAGCTTAGCGAGGGGGAACGGAGAGACCCAGTACTTC. Its protein is CASSLARGNGETQYF.

The chain uses TRBV2 and TRBJ1-1; 8 positions match TRBD1. With 6 bases clipped from V and 4 bases from J, the junction kept 7 bases outside the gene matches. This CDR3 comprises 14 residues. Per germline, CDR1 SNHLY and CDR2 FYNNEI. The CDR3 DNA sequence: TGTGCCAGCAGCCCAGGGGGCATAGGCACTGAAGCTTTCTTT. Protein: CASSPGGIGTEAFF.

The chain uses TRBV7-9 and TRBJ2-5; D not certain. V lost 4 bases and J lost 6, with 15 bases in between. The CDR3 is made up of 14 amino acids. Germline CDR1 is SEHNR and CDR2 is FQNEAQ (reference sequence). CDR3 protein: CASSSWLREKTQYF. In DNA, the CDR3 is TGTGCCAGCAGCTCCTGGCTCAGAGAAAAGACCCAGTACTTC.

Turning to this clone: Other nucleotide sequences in the sample specify the same CDR3. This chain links TRBV29-1 with TRBJ1-5; D is perhaps TRBD1 (5 bases). V was cut by 5 bases and J by 3 bases, with 8 bases left in between. CDR3 length equals 12 residues. The germline V gene has CDR1 SQVTM and CDR2 ANQGSEA. CDR3 sequence reads: CSVRDPNQPQHF. The CDR3 DNA reads as TGCAGCGTTAGGGACCCCAATCAGCCCCAGCATTTT. The complete variable domain, with remaining parts taken from reference TRBV29-1 and TRBJ1-5, reads SAVISQKPSRDICQRGTSLTIQCQVDSQVTMMFWYRQQPGQSLTLIATANQGSEATYESGFVIDKFPISRPNLTFSTLTVSNMSPEDSSIYLCSVRDPNQPQHFGDGTRLSIL.

The rearrangement links TRBV30 to TRBJ2-6; no clear D gene. Trimming stripped 8 bases from V and 1 base from J, with 9 bases between. The length of the CDR3 is 13 residues. Germline V gene lookup returns CDR1 GTSNPN and CDR2 SVGIG (reference sequence). CDR3 DNA: TGTGCCCGGGTTAAATCTGGGGCCAACGTCCTGACTTTC. It codes for CARVKSGANVLTF.

The chain uses TRBV7-9 and TRBJ1-5; 8 nucleotides match TRBD1. The germline gives CDR1 SEHNR, CDR2 FQNEAQ (reference sequence). V was clipped by 5 bases and J by 1 base; unmatched bases: 1. CDR3 length: 14 residues. The CDR3 sequence is CASSRTGSNQPQHF. In DNA, the CDR3 is TGTGCCAGCAGCCGGACAGGGAGCAATCAGCCCCAGCATTTT.

Only one count was recorded for this clone. The chain recombines TRBV25-1 with TRBJ2-5, with D possibly TRBD2 on 5 matching bases. V gave up 3 bases and J gave up 7 bases, with 12 bases separating them. Looked up from germline, CDR1 is MGHDK and CDR2 is SYGVNS. This CDR3 has 13 amino acids. The CDR3, as DNA: TGTGCCAGCAGTGACCCGGGGATCGGGACCCAGTACTTC. It translates to CASSDPGIGTQYF.

The J gene is TRBJ1-1, the V gene TRBV6-5, with a weak D call TRBD1 (5 bases). V was trimmed by 6 bases and J by 2 bases, leaving 7 bases between them. Germline V lookup: CDR1 MNHEY, CDR2 SVGAGI. This CDR3 contains 12 residues. CDR3 nucleotides: TGTGCCAGCAGGACAGTTAACACTGAAGCTTTCTTT. This encodes CASRTVNTEAFF.

A few counts support this clone. V gene TRBV2 combines with J gene TRBJ1-4, with no clear D. V was shortened by 4 bases and J by 1 base, with 13 bases between the two germline ends. The CDR3 spans 16 residues. The germline gives CDR1 SNHLY, CDR2 FYNNEI. CDR3 sequence: CASSGHAPGTNEKLFF. CDR3 DNA: TGTGCCAGCAGTGGACACGCCCCAGGAACTAATGAAAAACTGTTTTTT. The full variable domain, its missing parts supplied by reference TRBV2 and TRBJ1-4, is EPEVTQTPSHQVTQMGQEVILRCVPISNHLYFYWYRQILGQKVEFLVSFYNNEISEKSEIFDDQFSVERPDGSNFTLKIRSTKLEDSAMYFCASSGHAPGTNEKLFFGSGTQLSVL.

The chain employs TRBV18 and TRBJ2-7; possible D gene TRBD1, 6 bases. V lost 0 bases and J 5 bases, leaving 17 bases between the germline ends. The CDR3 loop spans 16 amino acids. Germline V lookup: CDR1 KGHSH, CDR2 LQKENI. The CDR3 sequence is CASSPPGRGGANEQYF. CDR3 coding DNA: TGTGCCAGCTCACCACCGGGCAGGGGTGGGGCAAACGAGCAGTACTTC.

The chain is built from TRBV10-3 and TRBJ2-3; 9 bases fit TRBD2. V lost 10 bases, J lost 1 base, and 6 bases stayed unmatched. Germline-derived CDR1 and CDR2 are ENHRY and SYGVKD. The CDR3 contains 14 residues. The CDR3 here is CATSAGGRTDTQYF. CDR3 DNA: TGTGCCACCTCAGCGGGGGGCCGCACAGATACGCAGTATTTT.

In its sample, this clone was seen a few times. The CDR3 here is CASSVAPGTSGEQFF. The CDR3 DNA reads as TGTGCCAGCAGCGTAGCCCCCGGGACTAGTGGTGAGCAGTTCTTC. This rearrangement joins TRBV9 to TRBJ2-1; 8 bases map to TRBD2. V dropped 0 bases and J dropped 9; count of bases not matched to a gene: 8. The CDR3 runs to 15 residues. Germline lookup yields CDR1 SGDLS and CDR2 YYNGEE.

This chain links TRBV30 with TRBJ2-1; possibly TRBD1 for D (6 bases). Trimming shortened V by 0 bases and J by 6 bases, and 12 bases separated the two germline ends. From germline, CDR1 is GTSNPN and CDR2 SVGIG (reference sequence). CDR3 size: 14 residues. CDR3 region: CAWSVQGNGNEQFF. CDR3 bases: TGTGCCTGGAGTGTCCAGGGGAACGGCAATGAGCAGTTCTTC.

This clone was observed a handful of times. The J gene is TRBJ2-6, the V gene TRBV6-5, with D hard to call. The V end lost 0 bases, the J end lost 0 bases, and 6 bases lay between the germline ends. Germline CDR1 and CDR2: MNHEY and SVGAGI. CDR3 length: 16 residues. CDR3 coding DNA: TGTGCCAGCAGTTACTCTGGGTACTCTGGGGCCAACGTCCTGACTTTC. This sequence encodes CASSYSGYSGANVLTF.

The V call is TRBV25-1, the J call TRBJ2-5, with D perhaps being TRBD1 or TRBD2 (6 bases each). Trimming removed 3 bases from V and 6 bases from J, with 14 bases in between. This CDR3 is 14 amino acids long. CDR1 and CDR2 (germline): MGHDK, SYGVNS. CDR3 region: CASSEFWGAQTQYF. For the CDR3, the DNA is TGTGCCAGCAGTGAGTTCTGGGGGGCACAGACCCAGTACTTC.

The chain links TRBV2 to TRBJ2-2; no firm D call. CDR3 length equals 11 residues. The V end was cut by 4 bases, the J end by 12 bases, with 9 bases between. Germline values: CDR1 SNHLY, CDR2 FYNNEI. The CDR3 loop reads CASSVEKKLFF. The DNA of the CDR3 is TGTGCCAGCAGTGTGGAGAAGAAGCTGTTTTTT.

The chain carries TRBV19 and TRBJ2-1; D is possibly TRBD1 (6 bases). From germline, CDR1 is LNHDA and CDR2 SQIVND (reference sequence). The CDR3 length is 15 residues. Trimming took off 3 bases at V and 4 bases at J, with 13 bases between the two ends. The CDR3 DNA follows: TGTGCCAGTAGTATGTATCAGGGGACGTACAATGAGCAGTTCTTC. It specifies CASSMYQGTYNEQFF.

This chain links TRBV7-2 with TRBJ2-5, with TRBD2 matching 9 bases. The trim removed 4 bases at V and 4 bases at J, leaving 10 bases unmatched. The CDR3 has 16 residues. Germline loops: CDR1 SGHTA, CDR2 FQGNSA. The CDR3 nucleotides are TGTGCCAGCAGCTCTGCGTGGCTAGCGGGGCCAGAGACCCAGTACTTC. Protein product: CASSSAWLAGPETQYF.

This clone was counted a few times. The rearrangement uses TRBV29-1 and TRBJ2-5, with D maybe TRBD1 (7 bases). Trimming removed 6 bases from V and 2 bases from J, with 22 bases in between. The CDR3 runs 16 residues. Germline CDR1 reads SQVTM; CDR2 reads ANQGSEA. CDR3 DNA sequence: TGCAGCGTCCAGATAGGAGGCAGGGGGAGGCAAGAGACCCAGTACTTC. Its protein is CSVQIGGRGRQETQYF.

The chain uses TRBV5-1 and TRBJ2-3; either TRBD1 or TRBD2 may fit D (5 bases each). CDR1 and CDR2 from the germline V gene are SGHRS and YFSETQ. Trimming took off 0 bases at V and 6 bases at J, with 11 bases between the two ends. CDR3 length: 14 amino acids. The CDR3 sequence: CASSLAGTRDTQYF. CDR3 in DNA: TGCGCCAGCAGCTTGGCCGGGACGAGGGATACGCAGTATTTT. Full variable domain (missing parts from reference TRBV5-1 and TRBJ2-3): KAGVTQTPRYLIKTRGQQVTLSCSPISGHRSVSWYQQTPGQGLQFLFEYFSETQRNKGNFPGRFSGRQFSNSRSEMNVSTLELGDSALYLCASSLAGTRDTQYFGPGTRLTVL.

This clone was found many times. J is TRBJ1-1 and V is TRBV7-8, with D unclear. V was pared by 1 base and J by 0 bases, with 9 bases between. The CDR3 contains 15 residues. Germline V gene sequence: CDR1 SGHVS, CDR2 FQNEAQ. Written as DNA, the CDR3 is TGTGCCAGCAGCTTAGTGGGCAGCATGAACACTGAAGCTTTCTTT. Protein sequence: CASSLVGSMNTEAFF. The full variable domain, rest sourced from reference TRBV7-8 and TRBJ1-1, is GAGVSQSPRYKVAKRGQDVALRCDPISGHVSLFWYQQALGQGPEFLTYFQNEAQLDKSGLPSDRFFAERPEGSVSTLKIQRTQQEDSAVYLCASSLVGSMNTEAFFGQGTRLTVV.

This clone is a singleton in its sample. The V and J genes are TRBV9 and TRBJ2-3; tentative D call: TRBD1 (6 bases). The CDR3 runs to 15 residues. Germline values: CDR1 SGDLS, CDR2 YYNGEE. Deletions cut 2 bases from V and 0 bases from J, with 10 bases between. CDR3 amino acids: CASSVRGYSTDTQYF. Written as DNA, the CDR3 is TGTGCCAGCAGCGTGAGGGGGTATAGCACAGATACGCAGTATTTT.

The table lists this clone with a few counts. Other nucleotide sequences from this sample produce the same CDR3. This chain connects TRBV2 to TRBJ2-1, with D uncertain. The ends were cut back, 6 bases at V and 4 bases at J, with 4 bases in the middle. The CDR3 extends over 11 amino acids. Germline assignment: CDR1 SNHLY and CDR2 FYNNEI. CDR3 nucleotide sequence: TGTGCCAGCAGCGGATACAATGAGCAGTTCTTC. Encoded protein: CASSGYNEQFF.

DNA for the CDR3: TGTGCCAGCAGCCCACGCGGACCTACGGCCGGGGAGCTGTTTTTT. It yields the protein CASSPRGPTAGELFF. The V and J genes are TRBV7-2 and TRBJ2-2; no clear D. CDR1 SGHTA and CDR2 FQGNSA come from the germline V gene. V lost 5 bases to trimming and J lost 6 bases, with 16 bases between them. The CDR3 contains 15 residues.